The 17 T cell receptor beta chains presented below share a single source sample, sequenced in a study of cytomegalovirus exposure and HLA in healthy donors. Both 60 Vbeta primers and 13 Jbeta primers went into the PCR. Clones were read by immunoSEQ multiplex PCR, and TCRdb kept only the in-frame ones, dropping some. The table lists about 160,000 clones, 80% to 85% of them singletons. The sample comprised PBMCs. These receptors were obtained from a girl aged 2 to 10 in good health and CMV-seropositive.

V and J are TRBV4-2 and TRBJ2-6; D gene ambiguous. Germline CDR1 is LGHNA and CDR2 is YNFKEQ. V lost 0 bases, J lost 0 bases, and 6 bases lay in between. CDR3 size: 16 residues. CDR3 sequence (DNA): TGTGCCAGCAGCCAAGAATCGGTCTCTGGGGCCAACGTCCTGACTTTC. As protein: CASSQESVSGANVLTF.

This clone has just one count. This sequence joins TRBV2 and TRBJ1-4; the D gene is possibly TRBD1 (6 bases). The germline V gene has CDR1 SNHLY and CDR2 FYNNEI. The V and J ends lost 2 bases and 8 bases respectively, with 15 bases between them. CDR3 length equals 15 residues. CDR3 residues: CASSESRGYLEKLFF. CDR3 nucleotides: TGTGCCAGCAGTGAATCCAGGGGATACCTCGAAAAACTGTTTTTT.

This clone was seen a few times. This chain joins TRBV2 and TRBJ1-2; 8 nucleotides agree with TRBD1. The CDR3 is 13 residues long. Per germline, CDR1 SNHLY and CDR2 FYNNEI. V shed 3 bases and J 3 bases; nucleotides not matched to a gene: 0. In DNA form, the CDR3 reads TGTGCCAGCAGTGAGGACAGGGACTATGGCTACACCTTC. It is translated as CASSEDRDYGYTF.

The rearrangement joins TRBV6-5 to TRBJ2-7, with 7 bases lining up with TRBD2. V lost 0 bases and J lost 2; bases outside the gene matches: 7. Germline V lookup: CDR1 MNHEY, CDR2 SVGAGI. The CDR3 loop spans 16 amino acids. The CDR3 here is CASSYSAGRGTYEQYF. In nucleotides, the CDR3 is TGTGCCAGCAGTTACTCGGCAGGGAGGGGAACCTACGAGCAGTACTTC.

The chain links TRBV5-3 to TRBJ2-1, with 7 bases that match TRBD2. TRBV5-3 carries the ORF label, with uncertain function. The ends lost 2 bases at V and 0 bases at J; junction bases unmatched: 5. This CDR3 is built from 16 residues. The CDR3 is CARSFPASGSYNEQFF. Here the CDR3 DNA reads TGTGCCAGAAGCTTCCCGGCTAGCGGCTCCTACAATGAGCAGTTCTTC.

The J gene is TRBJ2-1, the V gene TRBV2; 8 bases are a match to TRBD2. CDR3 length equals 16 residues. Germline lookup yields CDR1 SNHLY and CDR2 FYNNEI. The V and J ends lost 4 bases and 3 bases, in that order; junction bases with no gene match: 8. CDR3 bases: TGTGCCAGCAGTGCTGGCGGGAGGCGACTCTACAATGAGCAGTTCTTC. Amino acids: CASSAGGRRLYNEQFF.

The chain carries TRBV6-5 and TRBJ1-6; TRBD1 might be the D (6 bases). V dropped 8 bases and J dropped 5 bases, with 10 bases sitting between them. Germline CDR1 is MNHEY and CDR2 is SVGAGI. This CDR3 is 13 amino acids long. The CDR3 loop reads CASRRTDNSPLHF. DNA for the CDR3: TGTGCCAGCCGCCGGACAGATAATTCACCCCTCCACTTT.

This chain uses TRBV19 with TRBJ2-1; TRBD1 aligns across 11 bases. V was pared by 4 bases and J by 5 bases, with 10 bases of the junction left unmatched. This CDR3 is 17 amino acids long. Per germline, CDR1 LNHDA and CDR2 SQIVND (reference sequence). The CDR3 sequence is CASSRTYRDRGNNEQFF. The CDR3 DNA reads as TGTGCCAGTAGTAGAACCTACCGGGACAGGGGGAACAATGAGCAGTTCTTC. The full variable domain, with the rest looked up from reference TRBV19 and TRBJ2-1, is DGGITQSPKYLFRKEGQNVTLSCEQNLNHDAMYWYRQDPGQGLRLIYYSQIVNDFQKGDIAEGYSVSREKKESFPLTVTSAQKNPTAFYLCASSRTYRDRGNNEQFFGPGTRLTVL.

V is TRBV30 and J is TRBJ1-1; 8 positions agree with TRBD1. Germline V gives CDR1 GTSNPN, CDR2 SVGIG (reference sequence). The CDR3 covers 13 residues. Unmatched junction bases numbered 8, after V lost 5 bases and J lost 6 bases. CDR3: CAWGDRMVPEAFF. The CDR3 nucleotides read TGTGCCTGGGGGGACAGGATGGTCCCTGAAGCTTTCTTT.

The chain couples TRBV7-2 to TRBJ2-7, with TRBD1 identical over 8 bases. Looked up from germline, CDR1 is SGHTA and CDR2 is FQGNSA. The junction had 6 bases not matched to a gene; V was cut back by 4 bases and J by 4 bases. The CDR3 length is 14 residues. The CDR3 coding sequence is TGTGCCAGCAGCTCGCGACAGGGGTCGTACGAGCAGTACTTC. Its protein product is CASSSRQGSYEQYF.

The V and J genes are TRBV20-1 and TRBJ2-1, with a weak D call TRBD1 (6 bases). From germline, CDR1 is DFQATT and CDR2 SNEGSKA (reference sequence). This CDR3 is built from 10 residues. This chain's CDR3 is CSPNRVEQFF. CDR3 nucleotide sequence: TGCAGCCCAAACAGGGTTGAGCAGTTCTTC.

This chain joins TRBV5-1 and TRBJ1-3; 8 bases fit TRBD1. The germline CDR1 and CDR2 sequences are SGHRS and YFSETQ. The J segment lost 0 bases and the V segment lost 1 base, leaving 6 bases of the junction unmatched. This CDR3 contains 17 residues. This chain's CDR3 is CASSLPGGGFSGNTIYF. The CDR3 bases are TGCGCCAGCAGCTTGCCAGGGGGCGGATTCTCTGGAAACACCATATATTTT.

V gene TRBV28 combines with J gene TRBJ2-5, with 10 nucleotides matching TRBD1. This CDR3 region has 15 residues. Germline lookup yields CDR1 MDHEN and CDR2 SYDVKM. Germline trimming cut 7 bases from V and 4 bases from J; bases unmatched to any gene: 9. CDR3 DNA sequence: TGTGCCAGCAAGGGAGGGGACAGGGGAAGAGAGACCCAGTACTTC. Its protein product is CASKGGDRGRETQYF.

This clone appeared once. The J gene is TRBJ1-4, the V gene TRBV6-6; 8 bases agree with TRBD1. The V gene's germline CDR1 is MNHNY and CDR2 SVGAGI (reference sequence). The V and J ends lost 4 bases and 6 bases, in that order; junction bases with no gene match: 10. The CDR3 covers 16 residues. DNA for the CDR3: TGTGCCAGCAGTTTAAATCTTCAGGGGGCGCATGAAAAACTGTTTTTT. This gives the protein CASSLNLQGAHEKLFF.

The chain uses TRBV7-3 and TRBJ2-2; 8 bases fit TRBD2. Per the germline V gene, CDR1 is SGHTA and CDR2 is FQGTGA. With V trimmed by 5 bases and J by 2 bases, 4 bases remained unmatched. CDR3 size: 15 residues. Here the CDR3 DNA reads TGTGCCAGCAGCGTTAGCGGGGATAACACCGGGGAGCTGTTTTTT. Translating gives CASSVSGDNTGELFF. Full variable domain (rest looked up from reference TRBV7-3 and TRBJ2-2): GAGVSQTPSNKVTEKGKYVELRCDPISGHTALYWYRQSLGQGPEFLIYFQGTGAADDSGLPNDRFFAVRPEGSVSTLKIQRTERGDSAVYLCASSVSGDNTGELFFGEGSRLTVL.

J is TRBJ2-3 and V is TRBV10-3, with TRBD2 matching 8 bases. This CDR3 is built from 15 residues. V dropped 5 bases and J dropped 2; count of bases not matched to a gene: 6. Germline V gives CDR1 ENHRY, CDR2 SYGVKD. CDR3 coding DNA: TGTGCCATCAGTCAGGCGGGAGGTCCCACAGATACGCAGTATTTT. The encoded protein is CAISQAGGPTDTQYF.

The chain recombines TRBV27 with TRBJ2-7, with 9 nucleotides matching TRBD2. V shed 4 bases, J shed 7 bases, and the junction held 14 bases outside the gene matches. CDR3 length: 16 amino acids. Germline V gene data show CDR1 as MNHEY and CDR2 as SMNVEV (reference sequence). The CDR3 nucleotides read TGTGCCAGCAGTTGGCTGGCGGGAGGGCCAGAAGGAGAGCAGTACTTC. Its protein is CASSWLAGGPEGEQYF.